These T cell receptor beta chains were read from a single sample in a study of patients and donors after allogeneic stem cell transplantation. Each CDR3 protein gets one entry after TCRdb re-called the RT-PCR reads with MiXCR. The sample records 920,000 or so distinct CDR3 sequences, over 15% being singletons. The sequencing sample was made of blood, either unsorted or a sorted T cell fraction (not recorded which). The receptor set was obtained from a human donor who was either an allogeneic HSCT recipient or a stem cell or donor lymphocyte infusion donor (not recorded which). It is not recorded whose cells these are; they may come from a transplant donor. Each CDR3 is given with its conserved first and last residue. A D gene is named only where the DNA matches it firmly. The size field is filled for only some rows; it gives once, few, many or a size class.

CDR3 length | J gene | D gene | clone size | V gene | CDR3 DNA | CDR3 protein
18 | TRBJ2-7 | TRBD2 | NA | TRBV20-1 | TGCAGTGCTAGGGAACCCCTCCCTGGAGCGGGAGAGACCTACGAGCAGTACTTC | CSAREPLPGAGETYEQYF
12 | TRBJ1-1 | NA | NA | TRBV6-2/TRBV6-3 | TGTGCCAGCAGTAGGGGGATGACTGAAGCTTTCTTT | CASSRGMTEAFF
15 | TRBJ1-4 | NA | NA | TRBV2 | TGTGCCAGCAGTGAACCTTCCTCCTTTAGCGAAAAACTGTTTTTT | CASSEPSSFSEKLFF
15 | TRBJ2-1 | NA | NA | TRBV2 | TGTGCCAGCATGCAGTCCTTAAGCTCCTACAATGAGCAGTTCTTC | CASMQSLSSYNEQFF
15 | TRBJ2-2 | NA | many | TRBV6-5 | TGTGCCAGCAGTTATTACCGGGGGCGAACCGGGGAGCTGTTTTTT | CASSYYRGRTGELFF
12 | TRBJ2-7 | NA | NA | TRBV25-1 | TGTGCCAGCAGTGATCCCGGGGGCGAGCAGTACTTC | CASSDPGGEQYF
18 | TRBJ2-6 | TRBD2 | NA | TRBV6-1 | TGTGCCAGCAGTCGTCAGGGAGGGCGGATAGGGGGGGCCAACGTCCTGACTTTC | CASSRQGGRIGGANVLTF
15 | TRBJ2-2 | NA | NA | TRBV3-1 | TGTGCCAGCGGGGTTGGGGAAGAGGACACCGGGGAGCTGTTTTTT | CASGVGEEDTGELFF
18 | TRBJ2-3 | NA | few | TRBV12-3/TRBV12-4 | TGTGCCAGCAGTCCGCGACAGGGCGGGAGGTCTAGCACAGATACGCAGTATTTT | CASSPRQGGRSSTDTQYF
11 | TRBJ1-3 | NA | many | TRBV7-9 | TGTGCCAGCAGTAATGAAAACACCATATATTTT | CASSNENTIYF
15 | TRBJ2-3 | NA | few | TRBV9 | TGTGCCAGCAGCGTGTCGGTGGTTAGCACAGATACGCAGTATTTT | CASSVSVVSTDTQYF
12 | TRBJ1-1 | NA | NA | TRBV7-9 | TGTGCCAGCAGCTTATCAGGGCCTGAAGCTTTCTTT | CASSLSGPEAFF
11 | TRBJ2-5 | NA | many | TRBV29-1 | TGCAGCGTTGAACCTGGGGAGACCCAGTACTTC | CSVEPGETQYF
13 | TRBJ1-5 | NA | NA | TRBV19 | TGTGCCAGCGAGGGCCATAGCAATCAGCCCCAGCATTTT | CASEGHSNQPQHF
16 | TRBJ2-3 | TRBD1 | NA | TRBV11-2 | TGTGCCAGCAGCCACCTACAGGGGAGAGGGGCAGATACGCAGTATTTT | CASSHLQGRGADTQYF
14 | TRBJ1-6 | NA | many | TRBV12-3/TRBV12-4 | TGTGCCAGCAGCTTGGGACGGACAAATTCACCCCTCCACTTT | CASSLGRTNSPLHF
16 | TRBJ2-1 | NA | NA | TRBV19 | TGTGCCAGTTCTAACCTGGGGCCCCGCTCCTACAATGAGCAGTTCTTC | CASSNLGPRSYNEQFF
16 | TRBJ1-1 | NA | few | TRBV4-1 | TGCGCCAGCAGCCAAGAATTCAACGACAGGAACACTGAAGCTTTCTTT | CASSQEFNDRNTEAFF
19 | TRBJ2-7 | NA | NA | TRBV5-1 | TGCGCCAGCAGCTTGTCCACGGCCCTGGGGGTGTCTGGCCCCTACGAGCAGTACTTC | CASSLSTALGVSGPYEQYF
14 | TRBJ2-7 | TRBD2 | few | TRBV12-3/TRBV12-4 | TGTGCCAGCAGCGTAGCGGGAGTTAACTACGAGCAGTACTTC | CASSVAGVNYEQYF
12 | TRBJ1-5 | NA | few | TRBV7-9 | TGTGCCAGCAGCACCGGACGGTTTAACCAGCATTTT | CASSTGRFNQHF
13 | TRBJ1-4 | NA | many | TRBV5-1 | TGCGCCAGCAGCTTGGGGGGAAATGAAAAACTGTTTTTT | CASSLGGNEKLFF
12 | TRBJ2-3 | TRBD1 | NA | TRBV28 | TGTGCCAGCAACCCGGGACAGCTTACGCAGTATTTT | CASNPGQLTQYF
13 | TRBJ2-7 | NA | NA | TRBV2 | TGTGCCAGCAGTGATTCTGGGACCTACGAGCAGTACTTC | CASSDSGTYEQYF